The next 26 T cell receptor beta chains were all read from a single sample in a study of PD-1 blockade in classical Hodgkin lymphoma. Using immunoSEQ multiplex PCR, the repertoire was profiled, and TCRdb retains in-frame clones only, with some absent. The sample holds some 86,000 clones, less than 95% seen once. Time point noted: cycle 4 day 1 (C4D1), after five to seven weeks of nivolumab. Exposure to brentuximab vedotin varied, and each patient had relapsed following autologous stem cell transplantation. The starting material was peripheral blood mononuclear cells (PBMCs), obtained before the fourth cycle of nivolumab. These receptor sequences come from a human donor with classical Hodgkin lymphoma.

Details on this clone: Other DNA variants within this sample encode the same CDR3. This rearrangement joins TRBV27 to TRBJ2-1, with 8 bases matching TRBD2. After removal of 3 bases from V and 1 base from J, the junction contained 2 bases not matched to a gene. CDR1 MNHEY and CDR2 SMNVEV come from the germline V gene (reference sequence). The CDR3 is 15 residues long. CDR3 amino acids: CASSLAGGSYNEQFF. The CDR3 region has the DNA TGTGCCAGCAGTTTGGCGGGGGGATCCTACAATGAGCAGTTCTTC.

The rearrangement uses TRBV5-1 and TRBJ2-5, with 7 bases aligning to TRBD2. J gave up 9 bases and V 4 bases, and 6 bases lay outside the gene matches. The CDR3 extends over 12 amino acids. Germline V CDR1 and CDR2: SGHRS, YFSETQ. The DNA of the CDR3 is TGCGCCAGCAGCGAGCGGGGCACGGCCCAGTACTTC. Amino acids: CASSERGTAQYF.

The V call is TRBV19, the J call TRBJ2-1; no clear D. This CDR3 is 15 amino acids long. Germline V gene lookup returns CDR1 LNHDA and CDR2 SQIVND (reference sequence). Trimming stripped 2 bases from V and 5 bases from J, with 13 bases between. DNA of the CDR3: TGTGCCAGTAGTATACCTCTAAGGTCGGACAATGAGCAGTTCTTC. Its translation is CASSIPLRSDNEQFF.

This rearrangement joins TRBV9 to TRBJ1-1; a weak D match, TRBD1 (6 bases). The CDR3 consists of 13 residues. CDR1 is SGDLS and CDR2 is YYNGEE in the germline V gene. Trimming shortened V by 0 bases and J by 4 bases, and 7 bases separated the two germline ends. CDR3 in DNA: TGTGCCAGCAGCGTAGGGGGGGCCACTGAAGCTTTCTTT. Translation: CASSVGGATEAFF.

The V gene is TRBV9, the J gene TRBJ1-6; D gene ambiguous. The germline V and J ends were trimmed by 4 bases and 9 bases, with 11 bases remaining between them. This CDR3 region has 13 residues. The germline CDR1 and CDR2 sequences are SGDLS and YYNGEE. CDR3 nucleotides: TGTGCCAGCAGCTCCACGACGGGTTCACCCCTCCACTTT. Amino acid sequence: CASSSTTGSPLHF.

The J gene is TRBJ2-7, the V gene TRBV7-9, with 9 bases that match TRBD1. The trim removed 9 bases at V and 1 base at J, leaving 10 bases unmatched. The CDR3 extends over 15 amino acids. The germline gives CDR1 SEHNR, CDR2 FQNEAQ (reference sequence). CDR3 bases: TGTGCCAGTTATGAGAGCGGGACAGGGTCCTACGAGCAGTACTTC. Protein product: CASYESGTGSYEQYF.

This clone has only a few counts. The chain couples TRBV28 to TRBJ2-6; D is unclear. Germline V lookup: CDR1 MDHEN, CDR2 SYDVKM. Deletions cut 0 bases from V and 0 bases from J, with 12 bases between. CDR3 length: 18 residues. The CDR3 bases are TGTGCCAGCAGTTTATGGGAGACGTTTAACTCTGGGGCCAACGTCCTGACTTTC. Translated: CASSLWETFNSGANVLTF.

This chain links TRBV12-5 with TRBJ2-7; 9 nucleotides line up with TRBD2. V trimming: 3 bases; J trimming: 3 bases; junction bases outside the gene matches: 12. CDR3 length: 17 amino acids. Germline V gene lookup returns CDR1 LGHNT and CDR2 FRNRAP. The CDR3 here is CASGLDRLAAKLYEQYF. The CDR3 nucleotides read TGTGCTAGTGGTTTAGACCGACTAGCGGCGAAACTCTACGAGCAGTACTTC.

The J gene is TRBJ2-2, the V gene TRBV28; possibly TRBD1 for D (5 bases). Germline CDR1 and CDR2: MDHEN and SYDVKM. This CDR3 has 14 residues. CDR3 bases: TGTGCACACAGCACTATAAGACAGACCGGGGAGCTGTTTTTT. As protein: CAHSTIRQTGELFF.

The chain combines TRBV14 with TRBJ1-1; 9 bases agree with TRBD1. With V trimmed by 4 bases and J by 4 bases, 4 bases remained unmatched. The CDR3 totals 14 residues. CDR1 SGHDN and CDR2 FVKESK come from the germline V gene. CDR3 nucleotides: TGTGCCAGCAGCCGCGGACAGGGGAGCACTGAAGCTTTCTTT. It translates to CASSRGQGSTEAFF.

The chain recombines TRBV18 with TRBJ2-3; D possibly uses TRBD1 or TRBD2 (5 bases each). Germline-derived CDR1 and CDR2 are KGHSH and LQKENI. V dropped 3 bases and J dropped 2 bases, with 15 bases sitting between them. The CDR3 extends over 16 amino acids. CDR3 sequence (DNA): TGTGCCAGCTCACCTGGGACGGGGCTGAACACAGATACGCAGTATTTT. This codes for CASSPGTGLNTDTQYF. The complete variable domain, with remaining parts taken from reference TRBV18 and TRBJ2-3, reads NAGVMQNPRHLVRRRGQEARLRCSPMKGHSHVYWYRQLPEEGLKFMVYLQKENIIDESGMPKERFSAEFPKEGPSILRIQQVVRGDSAAYFCASSPGTGLNTDTQYFGPGTRLTVL.

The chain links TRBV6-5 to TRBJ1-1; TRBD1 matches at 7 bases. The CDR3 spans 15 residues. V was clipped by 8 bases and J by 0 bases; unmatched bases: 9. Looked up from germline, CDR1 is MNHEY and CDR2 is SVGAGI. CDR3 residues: CASLGGGLVNTEAFF. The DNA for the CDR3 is TGTGCCAGCTTGGGAGGGGGCCTGGTGAACACTGAAGCTTTCTTT.

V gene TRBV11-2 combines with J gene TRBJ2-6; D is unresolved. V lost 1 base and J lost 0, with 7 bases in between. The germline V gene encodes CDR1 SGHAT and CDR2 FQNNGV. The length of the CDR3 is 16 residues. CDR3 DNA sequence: TGTGCCAGCAGCTTAGTGGGCGGCTCTGGGGCCAACGTCCTGACTTTC. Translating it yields CASSLVGGSGANVLTF. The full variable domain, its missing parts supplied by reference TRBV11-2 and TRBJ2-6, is EAGVAQSPRYKIIEKRQSVAFWCNPISGHATLYWYQQILGQGPKLLIQFQNNGVVDDSQLPKDRFSAERLKGVDSTLKIQPAKLEDSAVYLCASSLVGGSGANVLTFGAGSRLTVL.

The CDR3 DNA sequence: TGCGCCAGCAGCCACGGGGGGACTAGCTTGGTTGAGCAGTTCTTC. This sequence encodes CASSHGGTSLVEQFF. This chain uses TRBV4-3 with TRBJ2-1, with 9 bases matching TRBD2. With V trimmed by 3 bases and J by 9 bases, 9 bases remained unmatched. Germline CDR1 LGHNA, CDR2 YSLEER. The CDR3 has 15 residues.

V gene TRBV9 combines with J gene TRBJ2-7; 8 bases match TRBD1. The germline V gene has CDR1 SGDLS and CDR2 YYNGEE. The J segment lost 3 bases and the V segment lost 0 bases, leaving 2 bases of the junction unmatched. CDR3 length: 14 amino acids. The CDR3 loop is CASSVGTGYYEQYF. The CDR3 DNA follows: TGTGCCAGCAGCGTAGGGACAGGGTACTACGAGCAGTACTTC.

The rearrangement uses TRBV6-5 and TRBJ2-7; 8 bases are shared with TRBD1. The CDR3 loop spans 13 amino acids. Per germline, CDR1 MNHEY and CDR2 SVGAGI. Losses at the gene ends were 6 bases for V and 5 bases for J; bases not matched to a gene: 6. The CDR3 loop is CASRPDRGDEQYF. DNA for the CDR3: TGTGCCAGCAGGCCCGACAGGGGCGACGAGCAGTACTTC.

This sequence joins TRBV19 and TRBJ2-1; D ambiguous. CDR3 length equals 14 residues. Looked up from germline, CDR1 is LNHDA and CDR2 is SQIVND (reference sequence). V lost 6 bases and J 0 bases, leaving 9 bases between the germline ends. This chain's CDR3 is CASRYTSSYNEQFF. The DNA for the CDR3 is TGTGCCAGTAGATACACGAGCTCCTACAATGAGCAGTTCTTC.

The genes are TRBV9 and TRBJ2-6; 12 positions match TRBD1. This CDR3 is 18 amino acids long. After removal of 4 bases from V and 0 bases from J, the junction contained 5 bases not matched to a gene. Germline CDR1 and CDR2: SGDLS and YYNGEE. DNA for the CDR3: TGTGCCAGCAGCCCAGGGACAGGGGGCACCTCTGGGGCCAACGTCCTGACTTTC. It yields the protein CASSPGTGGTSGANVLTF.

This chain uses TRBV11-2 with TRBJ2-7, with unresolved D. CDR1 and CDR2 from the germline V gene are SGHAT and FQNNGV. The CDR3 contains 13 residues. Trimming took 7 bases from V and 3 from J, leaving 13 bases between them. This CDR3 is CASTSSLDYEQYF. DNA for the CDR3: TGTGCCAGCACCTCCTCCCTCGACTACGAGCAGTACTTC.

The CDR3 sequence is CASSWAQQETQYF. The CDR3 DNA reads as TGTGCCAGCAGCTGGGCCCAGCAAGAGACCCAGTACTTC. This chain joins TRBV5-4 and TRBJ2-5; D remains unclear. Germline V gene lookup returns CDR1 SGHNT and CDR2 YYREEE (reference sequence). With 3 bases removed from V and 2 bases from J, the gap between germline ends came to 8 bases. This CDR3 has 13 amino acids. Supplemented by reference TRBV5-4 and TRBJ2-5, the full variable domain reads ETGVTQSPTHLIKTRGQQVTLRCSSQSGHNTVSWYQQALGQGPQFIFQYYREEENGRGNFPPRFSGLQFPNYSSELNVNALELDDSALYLCASSWAQQETQYFGPGTRLLVL.

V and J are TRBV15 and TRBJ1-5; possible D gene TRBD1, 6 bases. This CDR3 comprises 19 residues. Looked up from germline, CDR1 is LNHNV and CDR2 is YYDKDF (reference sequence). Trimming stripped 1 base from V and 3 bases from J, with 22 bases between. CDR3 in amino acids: CATSRAWGQGSPFNQPQHF. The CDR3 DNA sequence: TGTGCCACCAGCAGAGCCTGGGGGCAGGGATCCCCTTTCAATCAGCCCCAGCATTTT.

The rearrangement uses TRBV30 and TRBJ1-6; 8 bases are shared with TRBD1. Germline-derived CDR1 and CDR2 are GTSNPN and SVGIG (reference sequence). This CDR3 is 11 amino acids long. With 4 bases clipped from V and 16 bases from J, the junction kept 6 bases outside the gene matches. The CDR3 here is CAWNRGALLHF. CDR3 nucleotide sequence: TGTGCCTGGAACAGGGGGGCCCTGCTCCACTTT.

The CDR3: CASSERTGGSYGYTF. The CDR3 nucleotides read TGTGCCAGCAGTGAAAGGACAGGGGGCAGCTATGGCTACACCTTC. The chain uses TRBV27 and TRBJ1-2; 11 bases agree with TRBD1. The CDR3 is made up of 15 amino acids. Germline lookup yields CDR1 MNHEY and CDR2 SMNVEV (reference sequence). The ends lost 5 bases at V and 4 bases at J; junction bases unmatched: 6.

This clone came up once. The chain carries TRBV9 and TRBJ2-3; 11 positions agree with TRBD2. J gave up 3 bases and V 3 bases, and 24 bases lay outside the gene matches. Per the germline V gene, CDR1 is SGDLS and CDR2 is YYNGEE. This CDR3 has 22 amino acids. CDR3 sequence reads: CASSAGPYSLAGARGQTDTQYF. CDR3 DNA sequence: TGTGCCAGCAGCGCAGGCCCCTATTCACTAGCGGGGGCGAGGGGGCAGACAGATACGCAGTATTTT. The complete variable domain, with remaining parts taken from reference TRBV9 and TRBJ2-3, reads DSGVTQTPKHLITATGQRVTLRCSPRSGDLSVYWYQQSLDQGLQFLIQYYNGEERAKGNILERFSAQQFPDLHSELNLSSLELGDSALYFCASSAGPYSLAGARGQTDTQYFGPGTRLTVL.

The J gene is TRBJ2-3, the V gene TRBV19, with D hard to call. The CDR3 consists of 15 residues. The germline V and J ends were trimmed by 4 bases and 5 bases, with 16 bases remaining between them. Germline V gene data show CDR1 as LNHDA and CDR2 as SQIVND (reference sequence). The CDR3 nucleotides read TGTGCCAGTAGTACCCGTCTTGGGCCCCGAGATACGCAGTATTTT. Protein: CASSTRLGPRDTQYF.

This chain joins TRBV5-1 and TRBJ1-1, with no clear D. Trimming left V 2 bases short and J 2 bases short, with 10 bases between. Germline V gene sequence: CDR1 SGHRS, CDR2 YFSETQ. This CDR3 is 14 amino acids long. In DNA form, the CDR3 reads TGCGCCAGCAGCTTCAAGGGCCAAAACACTGAAGCTTTCTTT. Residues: CASSFKGQNTEAFF.